A single T cell receptor beta chain is shown here with its context. The sample belongs to a study of blood T cell repertoires in COVID-19. V shed 4 bases and J shed 2 bases, with 16 bases lying between them. Looked up from germline, CDR1 is SEHNR and CDR2 is FQNEAQ (reference sequence). This CDR3 region has 16 residues. Sequencing was performed with immunoSEQ multiplex PCR; in TCRdb, only in-frame clones are kept and a portion is missing. This table holds 30,000 to 40,000 clones, 80% to 90% found once. The V gene is TRBV7-9, the J gene TRBJ2-3, with a weak D call TRBD2 (6 bases). The sample consisted of peripheral blood. The sequence was collected from a human donor in a cohort sampled during active COVID-19. The CDR3 DNA follows: TGTGCCAGCAGCTCGGGACTCTTCGCGAACACAGATACGCAGTATTTT. This encodes CASSSGLFANTDTQYF.